The next 20 T cell receptor beta chains were all read from a single sample in a study of blood T cell repertoires in COVID-19. Here immunoSEQ multiplex PCR was the method, and the copy in TCRdb shows in-frame clones only, minus some. The sample yields tens of thousands of clones, 60% to 85% seen once. The sequencing sample was made of peripheral blood. The receptors were sampled from a human donor in a cohort sampled during active COVID-19.

The chain employs TRBV9 and TRBJ2-5; 7 nucleotides agree with TRBD2. The CDR3 extends over 14 amino acids. J was trimmed by 3 bases and V by 0 bases; bases with no gene match: 2. Germline V lookup: CDR1 SGDLS, CDR2 YYNGEE. The DNA for the CDR3 is TGTGCCAGCAGCGTAGTGGGGAGGGAAGAGACCCAGTACTTC. The encoded protein is CASSVVGREETQYF.

This clone was seen a handful of times. V is TRBV2 and J is TRBJ2-2; a weak D match, TRBD1 (6 bases). The germline V gene encodes CDR1 SNHLY and CDR2 FYNNEI. CDR3 length equals 12 residues. The V gene lost 5 bases and the J gene lost 7 bases, with 8 bases spanning the gap. CDR3 in DNA: TGTGCCAGCAGTCCCAGGGGCGGGGAGCTGTTTTTT. Encoded protein: CASSPRGGELFF.

The chain carries TRBV6-5 and TRBJ2-7; 7 bases match TRBD1. The ends lost 6 bases at V and 12 bases at J; junction bases unmatched: 11. Germline V CDR1 and CDR2: MNHEY, SVGAGI. CDR3 length: 12 amino acids. The CDR3 sequence is CASRDRKRWLYF. The CDR3 DNA follows: TGTGCCAGCAGGGACAGGAAACGTTGGCTGTACTTC.

The chain has TRBV5-4 and TRBJ1-4; TRBD1 matches 7 bases. Germline-derived CDR1 and CDR2 are SGHNT and YYREEE (reference sequence). Trimming cost V 0 bases and J 8 bases; bases outside gene matches: 10. CDR3 size: 16 residues. CDR3 protein: CASSLGSTGAQEKLFF. CDR3 in DNA: TGTGCCAGCAGCTTGGGATCTACAGGGGCTCAAGAAAAACTGTTTTTT.

This chain joins TRBV5-5 and TRBJ2-7, with D possibly TRBD2 on 6 matching bases. This CDR3 region has 13 residues. CDR1 and CDR2 (germline): SGHKS, YYEKEE (reference sequence). V was pared by 2 bases and J by 2 bases, with 8 bases between. CDR3 region: CASSFGEAYEQYF. The CDR3 DNA reads as TGTGCCAGCAGCTTTGGGGAGGCCTACGAGCAGTACTTC.

The chain carries TRBV5-4 and TRBJ2-7; no firm D call. The V end was cut by 1 base, the J end by 2 bases, with 10 bases between. Germline CDR1 and CDR2: SGHNT and YYREEE (reference sequence). The CDR3 is 14 residues long. The CDR3 sequence: CASSLNPGPYEQYF. CDR3 sequence (DNA): TGTGCCAGCAGCTTGAACCCAGGCCCCTACGAGCAGTACTTC.

The chain links TRBV30 to TRBJ1-3; a weak D match, TRBD1 (5 bases). This CDR3 has 12 residues. The V end lost 2 bases, the J end lost 8 bases, and 10 bases lay between the germline ends. From germline, CDR1 is GTSNPN and CDR2 SVGIG (reference sequence). CDR3: CAWSPTRDTIYF. The CDR3 bases are TGTGCCTGGAGTCCCACCAGGGACACCATATATTTT.

V usage is TRBV18 and J usage is TRBJ1-6, with TRBD1 as a possible D gene (6 bases). This CDR3 comprises 15 residues. Germline V gene sequence: CDR1 KGHSH, CDR2 LQKENI. The V end lost 6 bases, the J end lost 8 bases, and 17 bases lay between the germline ends. DNA for the CDR3: TGTGCCAGCTCTATAGCCGGGGGGGCGGATTCACCCCTCCACTTT. Protein sequence: CASSIAGGADSPLHF.

This chain joins TRBV4-3 and TRBJ2-7; 7 positions match TRBD2. V was clipped by 2 bases and J by 4 bases; unmatched bases: 8. This CDR3 contains 15 residues. In germline, CDR1 is LGHNA, CDR2 YSLEER. In DNA, the CDR3 is TGCGCCAGCAGCCAAATCACATGGCGGGGGTACGAGCAGTACTTC. Protein product: CASSQITWRGYEQYF.

This chain joins TRBV5-1 and TRBJ1-1; D might be TRBD1 (6 bases). CDR1 is SGHRS, CDR2 YFSETQ, per germline. The CDR3 length is 15 residues. The V end lost 0 bases, the J end lost 6 bases, and 15 bases lay between the germline ends. CDR3 in amino acids: CASSLGTGPVAEAFF. The CDR3 region has the DNA TGCGCCAGCAGCTTGGGAACAGGGCCCGTCGCTGAAGCTTTCTTT.

The chain couples TRBV6-2 or TRBV6-3 to TRBJ2-7; 12 nucleotides agree with TRBD1. This CDR3 has 16 residues. Germline CDR1 reads MNHEY; CDR2 reads SVGEGT. V dropped 6 bases and J dropped 4; count of bases not matched to a gene: 10. Written as DNA, the CDR3 is TGTGCCAGCAGCTCTTTTCCGGGACAGGGGGCTTACGAGCAGTACTTC. Protein sequence: CASSSFPGQGAYEQYF.

This CDR3 is CASSRQGNQPQHF. For the CDR3, the DNA is TGTGCCAGCAGTCGACAGGGGAATCAGCCCCAGCATTTT. The chain couples TRBV12-3 or TRBV12-4 to TRBJ1-5; 8 bases are shared with TRBD1. The CDR3 has 13 residues. V dropped 5 bases and J dropped 4; count of bases not matched to a gene: 1.

This chain joins TRBV7-9 and TRBJ1-5; TRBD1 is a possible D gene (6 bases). This CDR3 is 15 amino acids long. The germline V gene encodes CDR1 SEHNR and CDR2 FQNEAQ (reference sequence). V gave up 5 bases and J gave up 3 bases, with 14 bases separating them. The CDR3 DNA reads as TGTGCCAGCAGCCTGGGGCCAGGGGACAATCAGCCCCAGCATTTT. This gives the protein CASSLGPGDNQPQHF.

This chain joins TRBV3-1 (or the pseudogene TRBV3-2) and TRBJ2-6; weak D call: TRBD2 (5 bases). The CDR3 sequence is 15 residues long. Trimming removed 1 base from V and 4 bases from J, with 8 bases in between. The germline CDR1 and CDR2 sequences are LGHDT and YNNKEL (reference sequence). CDR3 sequence (DNA): TGTGCCAGCAGCCAAGGGCGGGCCGGGGCCAACGTCCTGACTTTC. Amino acids: CASSQGRAGANVLTF.

In this sample, this clone turned up a few times. The rearrangement joins TRBV4-3 to TRBJ2-6; tentatively, D is TRBD2 (6 bases). The germline V gene has CDR1 LGHNA and CDR2 YSLEER. The CDR3 is 16 amino acids. Trimming shortened V by 0 bases and J by 2 bases, and 8 bases separated the two germline ends. CDR3 region: CASSQDGGTGANVLTF. Written as DNA, the CDR3 is TGCGCCAGCAGCCAAGATGGGGGGACTGGGGCCAACGTCCTGACTTTC.

CDR3 nucleotide sequence: TGTGCCAGCAGCCTAACTAGCGGGAGGGCCGTTGAGCAGTACTTC. Amino acid sequence: CASSLTSGRAVEQYF. This chain uses TRBV7-2 with TRBJ2-7; 13 bases are shared with TRBD2. After removal of 5 bases from V and 7 bases from J, the junction contained 8 bases not matched to a gene. The CDR3 totals 15 residues. CDR1 is SGHTA, CDR2 FQGNSA, per germline.

This sequence joins TRBV27 and TRBJ2-1, with D perhaps matching TRBD2 (5 bases). The V gene's germline CDR1 is MNHEY and CDR2 SMNVEV (reference sequence). Trimming left V 5 bases short and J 0 bases short, with 11 bases between. The CDR3 sequence is 15 residues long. The CDR3 sequence is CASSPGMFSYNEQFF. The CDR3 coding sequence is TGTGCCAGCAGTCCCGGGATGTTCTCCTACAATGAGCAGTTCTTC.

V usage is TRBV7-2 and J usage is TRBJ2-7; 11 positions match TRBD1. With 5 bases clipped from V and 7 bases from J, the junction kept 13 bases outside the gene matches. The CDR3 has 16 amino acids. Germline CDR1 is SGHTA and CDR2 is FQGNSA. The CDR3 sequence is CASSKRTGGMAGEQYF. In nucleotides, the CDR3 is TGTGCCAGCAGCAAGCGGACAGGGGGCATGGCGGGTGAGCAGTACTTC.

Turning to this clone: Since no conserved phenylalanine or tryptophan closes the CDR3, a read error is the likely cause. The DNA is left out, because the CDR3 cannot be placed on it with certainty; the CDR3 is given as TCRdb lists it. This chain uses TRBV9 with TRBJ2-7; the table's D call TRBD2 went unverified against the DNA. A total of 8 residues make up the CDR3, ends included. The germline V gene has CDR1 SGDLS and CDR2 YYNGEE. The CDR3: CASRLAGA.

V and J are TRBV6-2 or TRBV6-3 and TRBJ2-7, with TRBD1 as a possible D gene (5 bases). V was cut by 2 bases and J by 2 bases, with 13 bases left in between. CDR3 length: 15 residues. Germline V gene sequence: CDR1 MNHEY, CDR2 SVGEGT. The CDR3: CASSYAGRLPYEQYF. CDR3 bases: TGTGCCAGCAGTTACGCAGGGCGGCTTCCCTACGAGCAGTACTTC.